This T cell receptor (beta chain) appears in the sequencing data of a study of CDR3 diversity in severe acne. The CDR3 runs to 16 residues. Looked up from germline, CDR1 is SEHNR and CDR2 is FQNEAQ (reference sequence). V dropped 5 bases and J dropped 0; count of bases not matched to a gene: 5. MiXCR was run by TCRdb on the PCR reads, yielding one entry per CDR3 protein. The sample includes more than 85,000 distinct CDR3 sequences, about half of them seen just once. This chain links TRBV7-9 with TRBJ2-7, with 12 bases aligning to TRBD2. This TCR came from a male donor with acne. The source material was blood. The CDR3 region has the DNA TGTGCCAGCAGCCGTATGACTAGCGGGAGCTCCTACGAGCAGTACTTC. It yields the protein CASSRMTSGSSYEQYF.